This TCR beta chain originates from a study of blood T cell repertoires in COVID-19. On the study more broadly: Samples of COVID-19 (acute and convalescent) were obtained from the United States, Italy and Spain. Nucleic acid was either cDNA or gDNA, and it came from T cells, B-cell-depleted T cells, or PBMCs.

The protocol was immunoSEQ multiplex PCR, while the TCRdb copy is restricted to in-frame clones and leaves out a portion. The table lists fewer than 250,000 clones, about 85% of them singletons, with 8% to 11% in the top ten. The germline gives CDR1 LGHNA, CDR2 YNFKEQ. The CDR3 consists of 15 residues. V dropped 0 bases and J dropped 4 bases, with 12 bases sitting between them. The receptor was isolated from a woman at least 80 years old with COVID-19, enrolled during active disease. The chain is built from TRBV4-2 and TRBJ1-2; the D is unclear. Sample: peripheral blood. CDR3 nucleotides: TGTGCCAGCAGCCAAGATGCGGACGAGGGCTATGGCTACACCTTC. Encoded protein: CASSQDADEGYGYTF.